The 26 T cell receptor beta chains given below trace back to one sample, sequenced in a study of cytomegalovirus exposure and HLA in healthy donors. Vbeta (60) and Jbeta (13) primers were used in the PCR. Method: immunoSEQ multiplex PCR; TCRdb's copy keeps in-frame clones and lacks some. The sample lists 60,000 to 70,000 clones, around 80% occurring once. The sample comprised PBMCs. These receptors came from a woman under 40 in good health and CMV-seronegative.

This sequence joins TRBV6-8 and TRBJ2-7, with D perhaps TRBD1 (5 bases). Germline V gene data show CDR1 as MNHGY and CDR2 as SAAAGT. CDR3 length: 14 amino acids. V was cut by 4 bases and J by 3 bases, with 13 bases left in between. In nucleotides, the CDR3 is TGTGCCAGCAGTTGCGCGCGACAGCTCTACGAGCAGTACTTC. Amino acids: CASSCARQLYEQYF.

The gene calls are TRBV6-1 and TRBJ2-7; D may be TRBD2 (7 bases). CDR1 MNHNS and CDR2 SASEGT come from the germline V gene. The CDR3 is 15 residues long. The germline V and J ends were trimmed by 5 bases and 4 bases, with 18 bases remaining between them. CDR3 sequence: CASSRDRGAYYEQYF. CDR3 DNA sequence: TGTGCCAGCAGTCGCGACCGGGGGGCGTATTACGAGCAGTACTTC.

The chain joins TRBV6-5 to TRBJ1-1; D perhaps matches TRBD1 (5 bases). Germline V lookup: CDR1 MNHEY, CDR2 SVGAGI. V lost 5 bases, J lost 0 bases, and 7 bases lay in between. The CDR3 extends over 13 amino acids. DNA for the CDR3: TGTGCCAGCAGTAGACAGATGAACACTGAAGCTTTCTTT. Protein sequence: CASSRQMNTEAFF.

CDR3 nucleotides: TGCGCCTGCATGCCAAGCGGGGGGCGATCAAATGAGCAGTTCTTC. It is translated as CACMPSGGRSNEQFF. V is TRBV10-2 and J is TRBJ2-1; TRBD2 matches 9 bases. This CDR3 has 15 residues. Per germline, CDR1 WSHSY and CDR2 SAAADI. After removal of 11 bases from V and 7 bases from J, the junction contained 15 bases not matched to a gene.

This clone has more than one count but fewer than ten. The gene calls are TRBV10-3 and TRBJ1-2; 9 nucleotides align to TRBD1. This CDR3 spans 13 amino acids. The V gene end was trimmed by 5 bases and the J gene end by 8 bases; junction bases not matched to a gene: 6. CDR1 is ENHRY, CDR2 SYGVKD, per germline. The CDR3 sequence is CAISRDREGGYTF. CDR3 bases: TGTGCCATCAGTCGGGACAGGGAGGGAGGCTACACCTTC.

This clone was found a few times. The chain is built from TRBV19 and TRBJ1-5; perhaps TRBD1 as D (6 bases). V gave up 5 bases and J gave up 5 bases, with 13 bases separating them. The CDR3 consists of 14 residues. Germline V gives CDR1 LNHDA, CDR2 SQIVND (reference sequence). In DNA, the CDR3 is TGTGCCAGTAGTCTGGCAGGGGATGATCAGCCCCAGCATTTT. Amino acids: CASSLAGDDQPQHF.

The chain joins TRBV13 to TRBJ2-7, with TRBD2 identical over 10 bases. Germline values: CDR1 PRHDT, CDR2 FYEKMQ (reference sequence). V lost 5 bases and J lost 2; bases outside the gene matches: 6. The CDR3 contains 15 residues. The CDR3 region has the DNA TGTGCCAGCAGCCACGGGACTAGCGCGCCCTACGAGCAGTACTTC. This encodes CASSHGTSAPYEQYF. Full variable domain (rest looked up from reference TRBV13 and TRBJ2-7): AAGVIQSPRHLIKEKRETATLKCYPIPRHDTVYWYQQGPGQDPQFLISFYEKMQSDKGSIPDRFSAQQFSDYHSELNMSSLELGDSALYFCASSHGTSAPYEQYFGPGTRLTVT.

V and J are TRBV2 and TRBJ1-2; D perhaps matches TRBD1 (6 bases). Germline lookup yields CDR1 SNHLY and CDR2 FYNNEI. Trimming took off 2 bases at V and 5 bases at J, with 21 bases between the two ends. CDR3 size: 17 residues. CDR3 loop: CASSEPLDRASTYGYTF. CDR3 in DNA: TGTGCCAGCAGTGAACCATTGGACAGAGCTTCGACTTATGGCTACACCTTC.

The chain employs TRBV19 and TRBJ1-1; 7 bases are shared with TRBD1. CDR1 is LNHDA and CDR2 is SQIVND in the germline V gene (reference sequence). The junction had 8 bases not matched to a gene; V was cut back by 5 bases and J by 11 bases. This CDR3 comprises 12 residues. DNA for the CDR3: TGTGCCAGTAGTCCCCGGGAGGGGGCGGCTTTCTTT. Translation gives CASSPREGAAFF.

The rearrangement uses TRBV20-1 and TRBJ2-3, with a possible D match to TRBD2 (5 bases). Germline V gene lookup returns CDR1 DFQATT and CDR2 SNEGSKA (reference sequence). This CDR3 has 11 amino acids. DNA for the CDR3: TGCAGCTCGGGGATCACAGATACGCAGTATTTT. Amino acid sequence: CSSGITDTQYF.

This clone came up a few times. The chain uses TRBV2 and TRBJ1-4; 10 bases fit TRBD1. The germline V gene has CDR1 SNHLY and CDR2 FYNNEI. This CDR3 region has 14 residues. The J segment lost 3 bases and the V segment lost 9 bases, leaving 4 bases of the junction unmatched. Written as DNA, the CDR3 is TGTGCCAGGGGGACAGGGGATGCTAATGAAAAACTGTTTTTT. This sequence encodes CARGTGDANEKLFF.

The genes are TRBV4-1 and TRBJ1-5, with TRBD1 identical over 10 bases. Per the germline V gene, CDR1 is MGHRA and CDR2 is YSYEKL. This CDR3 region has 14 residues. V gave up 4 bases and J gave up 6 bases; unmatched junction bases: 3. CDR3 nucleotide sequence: TGCGCCAGCAGCCGAGGGACAGGGGTTCAGCCCCAGCATTTT. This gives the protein CASSRGTGVQPQHF.

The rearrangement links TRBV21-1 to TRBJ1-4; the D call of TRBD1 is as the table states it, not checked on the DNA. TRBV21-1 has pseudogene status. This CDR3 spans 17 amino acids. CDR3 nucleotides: TGTGCCAGCAGCAACGGGACAGGCCCAGGACCTAATGAAAAACTGTTTTTT. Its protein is CASSNGTGPGPNEKLFF.

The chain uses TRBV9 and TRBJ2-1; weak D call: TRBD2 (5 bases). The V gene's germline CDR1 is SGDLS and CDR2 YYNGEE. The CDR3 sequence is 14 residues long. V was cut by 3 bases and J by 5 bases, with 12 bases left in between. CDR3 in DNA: TGTGCCAGCAGCGAGGGCGGAGGTAACAATGAGCAGTTCTTC. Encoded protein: CASSEGGGNNEQFF.

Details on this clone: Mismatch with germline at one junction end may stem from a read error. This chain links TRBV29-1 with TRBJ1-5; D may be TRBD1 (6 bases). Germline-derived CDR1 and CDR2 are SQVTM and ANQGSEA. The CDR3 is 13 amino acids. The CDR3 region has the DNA TGCAGCATTGAAGGGGGGCGAGGTCAGCCCCAGCATTTT. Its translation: CSIEGGRGQPQHF.

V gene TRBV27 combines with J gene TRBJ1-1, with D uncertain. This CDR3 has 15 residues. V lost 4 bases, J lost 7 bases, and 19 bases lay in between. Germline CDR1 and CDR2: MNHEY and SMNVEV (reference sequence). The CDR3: CASSSRNGVEGEAFF. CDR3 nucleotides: TGTGCCAGCAGTTCACGGAATGGGGTAGAGGGTGAAGCTTTCTTT.

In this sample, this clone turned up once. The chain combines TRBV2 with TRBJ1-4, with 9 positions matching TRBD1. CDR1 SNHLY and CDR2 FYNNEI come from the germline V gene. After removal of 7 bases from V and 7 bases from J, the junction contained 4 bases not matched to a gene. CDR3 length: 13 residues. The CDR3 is CASIRDRAEKLFF. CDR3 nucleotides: TGTGCCAGCATCCGGGACAGGGCTGAAAAACTGTTTTTT.

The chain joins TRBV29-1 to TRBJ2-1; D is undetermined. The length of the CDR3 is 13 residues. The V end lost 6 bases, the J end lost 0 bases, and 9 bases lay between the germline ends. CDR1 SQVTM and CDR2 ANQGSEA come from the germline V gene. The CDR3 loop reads CSVDKSSYNEQFF. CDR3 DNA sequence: TGCAGCGTCGACAAGAGCTCCTACAATGAGCAGTTCTTC.

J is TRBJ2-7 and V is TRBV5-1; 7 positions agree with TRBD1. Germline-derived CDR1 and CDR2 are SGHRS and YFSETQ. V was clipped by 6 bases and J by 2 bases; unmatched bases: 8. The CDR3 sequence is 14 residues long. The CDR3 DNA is TGCGCCAGCAAAGGACAGGCCTCCACCTACGAGCAGTACTTC. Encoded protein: CASKGQASTYEQYF. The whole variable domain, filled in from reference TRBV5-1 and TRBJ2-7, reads KAGVTQTPRYLIKTRGQQVTLSCSPISGHRSVSWYQQTPGQGLQFLFEYFSETQRNKGNFPGRFSGRQFSNSRSEMNVSTLELGDSALYLCASKGQASTYEQYFGPGTRLTVT.

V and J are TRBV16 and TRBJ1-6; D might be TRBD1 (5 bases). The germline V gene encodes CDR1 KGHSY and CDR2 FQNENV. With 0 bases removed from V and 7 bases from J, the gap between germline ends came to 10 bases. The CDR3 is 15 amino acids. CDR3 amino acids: CASSQSQVYNSPLHF. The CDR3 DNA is TGTGCCAGCAGCCAATCACAGGTTTACAATTCACCCCTCCACTTT.

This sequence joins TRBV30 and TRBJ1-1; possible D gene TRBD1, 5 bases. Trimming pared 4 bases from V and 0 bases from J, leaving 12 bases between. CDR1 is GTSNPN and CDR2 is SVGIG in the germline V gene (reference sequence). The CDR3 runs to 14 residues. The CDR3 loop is CAWNQRTMNTEAFF. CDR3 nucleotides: TGTGCCTGGAATCAAAGGACAATGAACACTGAAGCTTTCTTT.

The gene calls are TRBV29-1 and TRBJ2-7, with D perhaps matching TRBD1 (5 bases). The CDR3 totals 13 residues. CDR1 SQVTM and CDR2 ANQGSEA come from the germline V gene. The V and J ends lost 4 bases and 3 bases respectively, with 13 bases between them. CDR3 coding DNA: TGCAGCGTTGGGCAGTCAGGGAACTACGAGCAGTACTTC. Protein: CSVGQSGNYEQYF.

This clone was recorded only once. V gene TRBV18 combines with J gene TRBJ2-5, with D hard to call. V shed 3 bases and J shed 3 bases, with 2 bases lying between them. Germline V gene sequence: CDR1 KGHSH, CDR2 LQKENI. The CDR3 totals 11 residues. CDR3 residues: CASSPEETQYF. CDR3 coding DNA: TGTGCCAGCTCACCCGAAGAGACCCAGTACTTC.

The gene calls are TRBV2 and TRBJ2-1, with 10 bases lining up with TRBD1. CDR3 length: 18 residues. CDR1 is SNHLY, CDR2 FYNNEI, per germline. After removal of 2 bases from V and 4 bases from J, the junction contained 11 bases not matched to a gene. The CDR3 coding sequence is TGTGCCAGCAGTGAACCGGGACAGGGGTGGTTAACTTACAATGAGCAGTTCTTC. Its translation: CASSEPGQGWLTYNEQFF. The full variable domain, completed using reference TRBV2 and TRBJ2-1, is EPEVTQTPSHQVTQMGQEVILRCVPISNHLYFYWYRQILGQKVEFLVSFYNNEISEKSEIFDDQFSVERPDGSNFTLKIRSTKLEDSAMYFCASSEPGQGWLTYNEQFFGPGTRLTVL.

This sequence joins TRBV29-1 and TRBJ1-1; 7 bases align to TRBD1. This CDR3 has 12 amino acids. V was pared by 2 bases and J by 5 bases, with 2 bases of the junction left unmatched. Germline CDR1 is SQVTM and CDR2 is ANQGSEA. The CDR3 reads CSVEQGVTEAFF. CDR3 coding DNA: TGCAGCGTTGAACAGGGGGTTACTGAAGCTTTCTTT.

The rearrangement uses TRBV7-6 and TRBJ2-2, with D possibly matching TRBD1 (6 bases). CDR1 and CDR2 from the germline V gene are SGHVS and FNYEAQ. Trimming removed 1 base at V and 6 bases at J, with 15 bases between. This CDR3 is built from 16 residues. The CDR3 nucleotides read TGTGCCAGCAGCTTAGTAGCAGGGGTTGGCCCCGGGGAGCTGTTTTTT. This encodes CASSLVAGVGPGELFF.